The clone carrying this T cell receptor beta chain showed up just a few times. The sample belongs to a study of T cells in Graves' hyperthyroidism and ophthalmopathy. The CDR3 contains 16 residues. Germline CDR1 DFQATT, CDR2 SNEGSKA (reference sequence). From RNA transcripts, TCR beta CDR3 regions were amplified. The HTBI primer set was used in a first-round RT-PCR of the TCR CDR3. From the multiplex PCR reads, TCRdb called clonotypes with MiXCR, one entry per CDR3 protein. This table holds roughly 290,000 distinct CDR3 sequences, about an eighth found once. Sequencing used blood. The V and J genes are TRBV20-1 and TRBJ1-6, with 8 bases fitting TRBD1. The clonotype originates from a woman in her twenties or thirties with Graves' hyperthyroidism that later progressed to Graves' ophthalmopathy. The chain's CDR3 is CSATQGSGGARSPLHF. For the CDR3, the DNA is TGCAGCGCAACCCAAGGCTCAGGGGGCGCACGGTCACCCCTCCACTTT.